Described below is a single TCR beta chain sequence and its context. The antigen remains unidentified. The record originates from a study of siplizumab effects on memory and regulatory T cells. The germline V gene has CDR1 SQVTM and CDR2 ANQGSEA. CDR3 size: 13 residues. Trimming at V came to 8 bases and at J to 5 bases, leaving 6 bases not matched to a gene. Per sample, the assay covered approximately 100,000 TCR templates. TCRdb keeps only in-frame clones here, not all; method: immunoSEQ multiplex PCR. The repertoire holds over 100,000 clones, with about 90% as singletons. Points from the study as a whole: Apparently key alloresponse contributors, naive T cells also seemed more diverse than memory cells. Unstimulated subset assignment was obtained for only a minor fraction of alloreactive clones.

This sequence originates from a human donor in good health. What was sequenced was Tregs sorted from blood. The gene calls are TRBV29-1 and TRBJ2-3; 11 bases map to TRBD2. Here the CDR3 reads CSIAGGPLDTQYF. The DNA for the CDR3 is TGCAGCATAGCGGGGGGGCCATTAGATACGCAGTATTTT.